This T cell receptor beta chain was observed in a study of blood T cell repertoires in COVID-19. Across the whole study: Both acute and convalescent COVID-19 samples were obtained from the United States, Italy and Spain. The analysed material was cDNA or gDNA that came from T cells, B-cell-depleted T cells, or PBMCs.

Only in-frame clones appear in the TCRdb table, and some are missing; sequencing was by immunoSEQ multiplex PCR. Found here are roughly 150,000 clones, approximately 90% of them singletons; the top ten hold 2.4%. The CDR3 has 21 amino acids. Germline V gene sequence: CDR1 KGHDR, CDR2 SFDVKD. V was shortened by 3 bases and J by 1 base, with 27 bases between the two germline ends. Specimen: peripheral blood. The rearrangement joins TRBV24-1 to TRBJ1-3; possible D gene TRBD1, 5 bases. This clonotype was obtained from a woman in her 70s with acute or convalescent COVID-19. The CDR3 loop reads CATSDSLAGLHNPSSGNTIYF. Written as DNA, the CDR3 is TGTGCCACCAGTGATAGTCTCGCGGGACTCCACAATCCCTCTTCTGGAAACACCATATATTTT.